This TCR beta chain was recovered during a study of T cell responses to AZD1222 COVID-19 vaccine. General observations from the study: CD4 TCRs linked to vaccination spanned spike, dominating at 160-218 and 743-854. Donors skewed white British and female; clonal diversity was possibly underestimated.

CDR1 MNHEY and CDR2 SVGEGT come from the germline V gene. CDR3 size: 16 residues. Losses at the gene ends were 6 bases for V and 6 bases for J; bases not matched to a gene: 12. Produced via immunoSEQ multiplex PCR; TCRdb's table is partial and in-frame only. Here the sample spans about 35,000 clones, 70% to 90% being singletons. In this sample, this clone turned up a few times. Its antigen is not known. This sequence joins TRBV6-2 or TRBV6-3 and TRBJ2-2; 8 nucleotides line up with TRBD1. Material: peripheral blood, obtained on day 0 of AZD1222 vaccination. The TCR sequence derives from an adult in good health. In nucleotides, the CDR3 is TGTGCCAGCAGCGACAGGCAGGGGGCGCCCGCCGGGGAGCTGTTTTTT. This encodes CASSDRQGAPAGELFF.